These T cell receptor beta chains were read from a single sample in a study of blood T cell repertoires in COVID-19. The method was immunoSEQ multiplex PCR; TCRdb's version includes in-frame clones alone and lacks a portion of them. The table has roughly 300,000 clones, around 88% seen once. The sample comprised peripheral blood. The receptors were gathered from a woman aged 45-65 years with acute or convalescent COVID-19. Both conserved end residues are part of each CDR3. The order of the fields is J gene, V gene, D gene, clone size, CDR3 DNA, CDR3 protein. D genes are given only for firm matches. The size of a clone is reported for some rows only, either as once, few or many, or as a class for expanded clones.

TRBJ1-1	TRBV5-1	NA	once	TGCGCCAGCAGCTTGACGGGGGAAATGAACACTGAAGCTTTCTTT	CASSLTGEMNTEAFF
TRBJ1-2	TRBV4-1	TRBD1	few	TGCGCCAGCAGCCAAGGCACAGGGGAGAACTATGGCTACACCTTC	CASSQGTGENYGYTF
TRBJ1-2	TRBV5-4	TRBD1	NA	TGTGCCAGCAGCCACGACCGGGACAGGGGGCTGTATGGCTACACCTTC	CASSHDRDRGLYGYTF
TRBJ2-7	TRBV29-1	TRBD2	NA	TGCAGCGCCGGGGGGGAGAAATACGAGCAGTACTTC	CSAGGEKYEQYF
TRBJ1-4	TRBV18	NA	NA	TGTGCCAGCTCACAACAGGAGAATGAAAAACTGTTTTTT	CASSQQENEKLFF
TRBJ2-1	TRBV7-2	TRBD2	once	TGTGCCAGCAGCTTCGCGGGAGGGCTGAATGAGCAGTTCTTC	CASSFAGGLNEQFF
TRBJ2-2	TRBV28	TRBD1	NA	TGTGCCAGCAGCAGTTTGGGGTTCGGACAGGGTAACACCGGGGAGCTGTTTTTT	CASSSLGFGQGNTGELFF
TRBJ1-4	TRBV30	NA	NA	TGTGCCTGTGGGGGACAACTTAATGAAAAACTGTTTTTT	CACGGQLNEKLFF
TRBJ2-1	TRBV18	TRBD2	NA	TGTGCCAGCTCCCCGAACCTAGCGGACTACAATGAGCAGTTCTTC	CASSPNLADYNEQFF
TRBJ2-7	TRBV18	TRBD1	NA	TGTGCCAGCTCACCTTTACAGGGGGCTTACGAGCAGTACTTC	CASSPLQGAYEQYF
TRBJ2-3	TRBV24-1	TRBD2	few	TGTGCCACCAGTAGCCTAGCGGATAGCACAGATACGCAGTATTTT	CATSSLADSTDTQYF
TRBJ2-6	TRBV7-9	TRBD1	NA	TGTGCCAGCAGCTCGGACAGGGAGTCTGGGGCCAACGTCCTGACTTTC	CASSSDRESGANVLTF
TRBJ1-1	TRBV27	TRBD1	NA	TGTGCCAGCAGTGGAACAGGGGGCACTGAAGCTTTCTTT	CASSGTGGTEAFF
TRBJ2-7	TRBV5-1	TRBD2	NA	TGCGCCAGCAGCTTGGGAACTAGCGGGAGGAGCAACGAGCAGTACTTC	CASSLGTSGRSNEQYF
TRBJ2-5	TRBV5-1	NA	few	TGCGCCAGCAGCTTTACAGGGGAGACCCAGTACTTC	CASSFTGETQYF
TRBJ1-2	TRBV7-2	NA	NA	TGTGCCAGCAGCTCAGCTTGGGACAATGTCTATGGCTACACCTTC	CASSSAWDNVYGYTF
TRBJ2-7	TRBV3-1/TRBV3-2	TRBD1	NA	TGTGCCAGCAGCTTACCCGGGACAGGGGGCTACGAGCAGTACTTC	CASSLPGTGGYEQYF
TRBJ1-3	TRBV18	NA	NA	TGTGCCAGCTCACCCCGGGGGATAGAAGGAAACACCATATATTTT	CASSPRGIEGNTIYF
TRBJ2-2	TRBV5-5	NA	NA	TGTGCCAGCAGCTTGTATAGTCTGATGGGGGGAACGAACACCGGGGAGCTGTTTTTT	CASSLYSLMGGTNTGELFF
TRBJ2-3	TRBV5-5	NA	NA	TGTGCCAGCAAACGAGGGCTGACTAGCACAGATACGCAGTATTTT	CASKRGLTSTDTQYF